This TCR beta chain was captured in a study of human T cells and chemical hapten exposure. In the study overall: For sensitization, 2% DPC was applied to an approximately 2 cm by approximately 2 cm patch of upper inner arm skin.

Time point reported: patch test 1, 2 weeks after DPC sensitization. The treatment: therapeutic diphenylcyclopropenone sensitization with weekly scalp DPC. Alopecia patients deemed DPC-suitable, aged 18 to 70, excluding pregnancy. Trimming took off 5 bases at V and 0 bases at J, with 11 bases between the two ends. This CDR3 spans 14 amino acids. Looked up from germline, CDR1 is PRHDT and CDR2 is FYEKMQ (reference sequence). A few counts support this clonotype. Each CDR3 protein is one row after TCRdb ran MiXCR on the RACE reads. The table shows 350,000 or so distinct CDR3 sequences, with roughly 6.9% occurring only once.

J is TRBJ2-7 and V is TRBV13; D not resolved. Sequenced material: whole blood, taken in connection with sensitization to the hapten diphenylcyclopropenone (DPC). This receptor was obtained from a woman aged 18-29 years with alopecia areata. Some clones in this sample may be carry-over from other donors' samples. The chain's CDR3 is CASSMQEISYEQYF. The DNA of the CDR3 is TGTGCCAGCAGCATGCAGGAAATCTCCTACGAGCAGTACTTC.